The sequence of this T cell receptor (beta chain) was determined in a study of TIL therapy for anti-PD-1-resistant metastatic lung cancer. Study-wide results and caveats: Compared with baseline intratumoral T cells, expanded TIL cultures were more clonal and less diverse (roughly 6.5% vs 31%).

On this clone itself: Its target is unknown.

This was the immunoSEQ v3 assay. Using immunoSEQ multiplex PCR, the repertoire was profiled, and TCRdb retains in-frame clones only, with some absent. There are more than 90,000 clones in the sample; less than 70% occur only once, and approximately 11% lies in the top ten. As to time point: pre-treatment sample, taken before nivolumab and TIL therapy. The tumor samples were excised metastases, mostly pleural nodules or supraclavicular lymph nodes. The V end was cut by 10 bases, the J end by 4 bases, with 13 bases between. The CDR3 loop spans 12 amino acids. Germline CDR1 ENHRY, CDR2 SYGVKD. V and J are TRBV10-3 and TRBJ1-1; no clear D. This receptor was obtained from a person between 30 and 80 years old with non-small cell lung cancer. The sequenced sample was tumor tissue, obtained at baseline. Here the CDR3 reads CATRRGSTEAFF. For the CDR3, the DNA is TGTGCCACGAGAAGAGGGAGCACTGAAGCTTTCTTT.